One TCR beta chain is described in this entry. Both 60 Vbeta primers and 13 Jbeta primers went into the PCR. Produced via immunoSEQ multiplex PCR; TCRdb's table is partial and in-frame only. Its table lists 100,000 to 150,000 clones. These data come from a study of cytomegalovirus exposure and HLA in healthy donors. V shed 1 base and J shed 0 bases, with 13 bases lying between them. The length of the CDR3 is 17 residues. The V gene's germline CDR1 is LGHNA and CDR2 YNFKEQ. This receptor was obtained from a man between 18 and 29 years old in good health and CMV-seronegative. J is TRBJ2-1 and V is TRBV4-2, with D maybe TRBD2 (6 bases). Sequencing was performed on PBMCs. The CDR3 DNA reads TGTGCCAGCAGCCAAGGACCAAGCGGGCTCTCCTACAATGAGCAGTTCTTC. This codes for CASSQGPSGLSYNEQFF.